This entry concerns a single T cell receptor beta chain. The data were obtained in a study of blood T cell repertoires in COVID-19. V lost 3 bases to trimming and J lost 4 bases, with 15 bases between them. This CDR3 region has 14 residues. Germline-derived CDR1 and CDR2 are GTSNPN and SVGIG (reference sequence). Measured with immunoSEQ multiplex PCR; TCRdb has only the in-frame clones, and not every one. The table has about 160,000 clones, 60% to 85% seen once; the top ten hold about 8.3%. Sequenced material: peripheral blood. The receptor comes from a man in his 60s with acute or convalescent COVID-19. This rearrangement joins TRBV30 to TRBJ1-1, with D possibly TRBD1 on 6 matching bases. CDR3 sequence reads: CAWSYRQAGTEAFF. The CDR3 DNA reads as TGTGCCTGGAGCTACCGACAGGCAGGCACTGAAGCTTTCTTT.